The source of this T cell receptor beta chain is a study of cytomegalovirus exposure and HLA in healthy donors. Primers: 60 Vbeta forward and 13 Jbeta reverse. The authors' processing: Later, an analysis found about 77 million unique TCR beta chains, and 8.5 million to 14 million of these were shared. Clones were sequenced by immunoSEQ multiplex PCR, and TCRdb holds only the in-frame ones, with some missing. That table supplies the V and J calls and clone size; D and trimming were determined from the DNA. The sample lists 150,000 or so clones, more than 75% occurring once. The CDR3 sequence is 13 residues long. Looked up from germline, CDR1 is MNHNS and CDR2 is SASEGT. Trimming pared 5 bases from V and 2 bases from J, leaving 9 bases between.

The source of this sequence is a man aged 30 to 45 in good health and CMV-seropositive. The genes are TRBV6-1 and TRBJ1-2; D unresolved. The source material was PBMCs. The CDR3 spells CASSMTLNYGYTF. The CDR3 DNA sequence: TGTGCCAGCAGTATGACATTAAACTATGGCTACACCTTC.